These T cell receptor beta chains were read from a single sample in a study of blood T cell repertoires in COVID-19. Repertoires were generated with immunoSEQ multiplex PCR, while TCRdb's copy carries only in-frame clones and drops some. This sample has roughly 500,000 clones, with approximately 85% found just once. Source material: peripheral blood. These receptors were obtained from a human donor in a cohort sampled during active COVID-19. Each CDR3 is given without its conserved first and last residue. Some rows mark clone size as missing; the rest say once, few, many or name a class of expanded clone.

V	size	length	J	CDR3
TRBV19	many	15	TRBJ2-1	ASSIDIGGSSYNEQF
TRBV30	-	11	TRBJ2-7	AWSVSGRAAQY
TRBV18	-	17	TRBJ2-2	ASSPTRGLAAPNTGELF
TRBV11-2	-	11	TRBJ2-7	ASSLGSGYEQY
TRBV5-1	few	10	TRBJ1-2	ASSPDSYGYT
TRBV11-3	-	13	TRBJ2-1	ASSLLGAGDNEQF
TRBV6-5	-	12	TRBJ2-5	ASSPRTGGQTQY
TRBV12-3/TRBV12-4	-	11	TRBJ2-1	ASTRGQYNEQF
TRBV4-1	few	11	TRBJ1-5	ASSLRENQPQH
TRBV30	-	12	TRBJ2-3	AWRRQGGADTQY
TRBV19	-	12	TRBJ2-1	ASSIRKGLNEQF
TRBV5-1	-	14	TRBJ2-6	ASSLATGPGANVLT
TRBV19	-	15	TRBJ1-3	ASSRGDGPGSGNTIY
TRBV3-1/TRBV3-2	few	14	TRBJ1-2	ASSQVGYNPNYGYT
TRBV7-2	-	12	TRBJ1-2	ASSLVREGDGYT
TRBV2	-	13	TRBJ2-7	ASLALERDSYEQY
TRBV19	-	13	TRBJ2-2	ASSITGVSTGELF
TRBV5-8	-	15	TRBJ2-3	ASSDGTSMGPTDTQY
TRBV5-1	-	16	TRBJ2-2	ASTPGRPGPRGTGELF
TRBV19	-	12	TRBJ1-2	ASRSGTANYGYT
TRBV2	-	14	TRBJ2-1	ASRPGLAGMYNEQF
TRBV19	-	11	TRBJ2-5	ASSTTGIETQY
TRBV19	-	12	TRBJ2-3	ASSISPGTDTQY
TRBV7-2	-	14	TRBJ2-7	ASSLASGSGSYEQY
TRBV13	-	11	TRBJ2-5	ASSSRGQETQY
TRBV5-8	-	13	TRBJ1-1	ASRPTLQGPAEAF
TRBV9	-	11	TRBJ2-3	ASSVAQPDTQY
TRBV7-3	-	14	TRBJ2-3	ASSLFGGTGTDTQY
TRBV30	once	12	TRBJ1-4	AWNSGQGDEKLF
TRBV5-5	-	13	TRBJ1-4	ASSFRDSLMKNLF
TRBV30	-	13	TRBJ2-1	AWSVPTSGRGEQF
TRBV3-1/TRBV3-2	-	16	TRBJ2-6	ASSQPSGRASGANVLT
TRBV30	many	11	TRBJ2-7	AWSRLAGDEQY
TRBV30	-	14	TRBJ2-1	ALKKPGQGLYNEQF
TRBV30	-	11	TRBJ1-5	AWTTGEEQPQH
TRBV4-3	few	13	TRBJ1-5	ASSQDLTGNQPQH
TRBV7-6	-	11	TRBJ2-7	ASSLSGTYEQY
TRBV27	-	12	TRBJ1-2	ASSSGLGGFGYT
TRBV27	-	14	TRBJ2-1	ASSPPRDRGNNEQF
TRBV30	-	11	TRBJ2-7	AWRLAGGVEQY
TRBV28	-	12	TRBJ2-7	ASRSPFGTTEQY
TRBV5-8	-	13	TRBJ1-5	ASSLARERGQPQH
TRBV5-1	-	14	TRBJ2-2	ASSSRRDRDTGELF
TRBV30	-	12	TRBJ2-3	ARAGGLGADTQY
TRBV15	-	14	TRBJ1-2	ATSRVGTLLNYGYT
TRBV5-5	-	11	TRBJ1-5	ASSLTGNQPQH
TRBV27	-	13	TRBJ2-7	ASSSPGLAVNEQY
TRBV12-3/TRBV12-4	-	11	TRBJ1-1	ASSSLRNTEAF
TRBV19	-	13	TRBJ1-2	ASSLQGEANYGYT
TRBV6-5	-	10	TRBJ1-1	ASSPGKAEAF
TRBV11-2	-	16	TRBJ2-7	ASSLAFAGTSGRSEQY
TRBV11-1	once	11	TRBJ2-7	ASSWTDFYEQY
TRBV7-2	-	13	TRBJ2-3	ASSNLGGRLDTQY
TRBV7-2	-	11	TRBJ1-4	ASAGADNEKLF
TRBV18	-	16	TRBJ2-6	ASSPRTGWDSGANVLT
TRBV14	-	15	TRBJ2-5	ASSQEMFGTGRETQY
TRBV15	-	13	TRBJ1-4	ATSRGEVPNEKLF
TRBV7-3	-	15	TRBJ2-1	ASSSLGLAGGLNEQF
TRBV7-9	-	10	TRBJ1-2	ASSYTGYGYT